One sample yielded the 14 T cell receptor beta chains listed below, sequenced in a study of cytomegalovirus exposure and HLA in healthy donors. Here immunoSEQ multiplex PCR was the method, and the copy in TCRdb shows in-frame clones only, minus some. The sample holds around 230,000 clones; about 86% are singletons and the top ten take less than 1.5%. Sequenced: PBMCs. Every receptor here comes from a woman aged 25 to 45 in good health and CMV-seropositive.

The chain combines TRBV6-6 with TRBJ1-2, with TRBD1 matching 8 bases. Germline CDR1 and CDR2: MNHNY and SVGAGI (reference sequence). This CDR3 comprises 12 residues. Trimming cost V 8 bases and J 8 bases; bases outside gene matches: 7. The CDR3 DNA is TGTGCCAGCCAAGGACAGGGACGAGGCTACACCTTC. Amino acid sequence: CASQGQGRGYTF.

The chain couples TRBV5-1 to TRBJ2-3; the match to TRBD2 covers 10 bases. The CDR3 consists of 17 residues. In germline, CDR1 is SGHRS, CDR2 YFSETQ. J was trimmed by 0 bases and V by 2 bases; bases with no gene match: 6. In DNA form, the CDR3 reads TGCGCCAGCAGCTTAGGTAATAGCGGGGGGAGCACAGATACGCAGTATTTT. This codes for CASSLGNSGGSTDTQYF.

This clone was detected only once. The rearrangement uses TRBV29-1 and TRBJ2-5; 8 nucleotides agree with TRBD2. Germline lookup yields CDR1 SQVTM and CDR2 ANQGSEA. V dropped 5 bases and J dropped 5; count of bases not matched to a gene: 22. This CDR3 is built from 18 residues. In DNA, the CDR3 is TGCAGCGTTTCTTCCGGGACTAGGTGGAGGCGCAGTTTGGAGACCCAGTACTTC. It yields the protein CSVSSGTRWRRSLETQYF.

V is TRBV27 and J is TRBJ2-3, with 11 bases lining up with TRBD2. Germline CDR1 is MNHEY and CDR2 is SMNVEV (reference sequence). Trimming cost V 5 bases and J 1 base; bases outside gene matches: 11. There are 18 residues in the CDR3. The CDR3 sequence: CASSTRWVAGGGTDTQYF. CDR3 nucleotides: TGTGCCAGCAGTACCCGCTGGGTAGCGGGAGGGGGCACAGATACGCAGTATTTT.

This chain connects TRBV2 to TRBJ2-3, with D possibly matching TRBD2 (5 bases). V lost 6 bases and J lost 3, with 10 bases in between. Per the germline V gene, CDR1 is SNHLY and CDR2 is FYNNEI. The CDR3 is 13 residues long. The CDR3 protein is CASRSGGTDTQYF. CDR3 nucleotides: TGTGCCAGCAGGTCCGGCGGGACAGATACGCAGTATTTT.

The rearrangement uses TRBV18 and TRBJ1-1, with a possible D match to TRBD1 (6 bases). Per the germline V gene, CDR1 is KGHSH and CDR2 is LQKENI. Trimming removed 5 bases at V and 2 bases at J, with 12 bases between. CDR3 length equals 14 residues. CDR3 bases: TGTGCCAGCTCAGAACAGGGCCAAAACACTGAAGCTTTCTTT. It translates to CASSEQGQNTEAFF. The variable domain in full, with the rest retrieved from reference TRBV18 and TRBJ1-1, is NAGVMQNPRHLVRRRGQEARLRCSPMKGHSHVYWYRQLPEEGLKFMVYLQKENIIDESGMPKERFSAEFPKEGPSILRIQQVVRGDSAAYFCASSEQGQNTEAFFGQGTRLTVV.

The CDR3 DNA reads as TGCGCCAGCAGCCAAAGCGGGAGCTTTAACAATGAGCAGTTCTTC. This sequence encodes CASSQSGSFNNEQFF. The rearrangement uses TRBV4-1 and TRBJ2-1; 8 bases line up with TRBD2. This CDR3 is 15 amino acids long. V dropped 2 bases and J dropped 5; count of bases not matched to a gene: 5. Per the germline V gene, CDR1 is MGHRA and CDR2 is YSYEKL.

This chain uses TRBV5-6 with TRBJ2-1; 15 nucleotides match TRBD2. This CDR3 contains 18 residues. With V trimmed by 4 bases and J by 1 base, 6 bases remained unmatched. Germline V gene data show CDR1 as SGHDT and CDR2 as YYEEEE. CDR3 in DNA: TGTGCCAGCAGCGTTGGACTAGCGGGAGGGCGGTCCTACAATGAGCAGTTCTTC. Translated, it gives CASSVGLAGGRSYNEQFF.

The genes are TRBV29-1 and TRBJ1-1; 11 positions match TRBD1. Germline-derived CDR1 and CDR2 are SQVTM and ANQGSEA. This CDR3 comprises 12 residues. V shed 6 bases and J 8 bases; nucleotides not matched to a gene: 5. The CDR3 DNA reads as TGCAGCGTGGGACAGGGGGGTGGGGAAGCTTTCTTT. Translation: CSVGQGGGEAFF.

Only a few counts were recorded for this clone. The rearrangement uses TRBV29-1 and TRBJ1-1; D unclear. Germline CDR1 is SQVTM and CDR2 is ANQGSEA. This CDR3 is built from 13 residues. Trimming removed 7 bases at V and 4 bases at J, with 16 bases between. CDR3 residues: CSASRNFRTEAFF. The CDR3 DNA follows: TGCAGCGCTAGCCGGAACTTTCGCACTGAAGCTTTCTTT.

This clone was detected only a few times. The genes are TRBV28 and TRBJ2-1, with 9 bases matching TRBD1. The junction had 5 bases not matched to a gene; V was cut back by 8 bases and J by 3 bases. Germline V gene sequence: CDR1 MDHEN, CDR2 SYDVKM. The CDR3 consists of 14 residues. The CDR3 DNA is TGTGCCAGCGACGACAGGGGGGACTACAATGAGCAGTTCTTC. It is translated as CASDDRGDYNEQFF.

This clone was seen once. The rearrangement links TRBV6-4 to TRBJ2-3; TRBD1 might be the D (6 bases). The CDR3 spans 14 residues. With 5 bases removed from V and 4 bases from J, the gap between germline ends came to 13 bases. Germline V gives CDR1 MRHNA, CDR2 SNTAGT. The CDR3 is CASSIRGLSDTQYF. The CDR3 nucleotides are TGTGCCAGCAGTATCAGGGGATTGTCAGATACGCAGTATTTT.

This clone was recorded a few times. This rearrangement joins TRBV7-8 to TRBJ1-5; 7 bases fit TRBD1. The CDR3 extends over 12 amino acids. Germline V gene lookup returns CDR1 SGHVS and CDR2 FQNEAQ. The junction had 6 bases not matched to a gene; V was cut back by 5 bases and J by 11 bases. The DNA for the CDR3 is TGTGCCAGCAGCCCACTACAGGGGTCCCAGCATTTT. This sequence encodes CASSPLQGSQHF.

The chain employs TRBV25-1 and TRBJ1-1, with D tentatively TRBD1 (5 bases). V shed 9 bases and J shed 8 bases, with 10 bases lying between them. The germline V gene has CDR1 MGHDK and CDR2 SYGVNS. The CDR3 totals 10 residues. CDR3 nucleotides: TGTGCCAGTGAAGGGGCAGAAGCTTTCTTT. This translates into CASEGAEAFF. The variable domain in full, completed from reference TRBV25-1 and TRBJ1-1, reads EADIYQTPRYLVIGTGKKITLECSQTMGHDKMYWYQQDPGMELHLIHYSYGVNSTEKGDLSSESTVSRIRTEHFPLTLESARPSHTSQYLCASEGAEAFFGQGTRLTVV.